This TCR beta chain appears in the sequencing data of a study of blood T cell repertoires in COVID-19. Study overall: Sources were T cells, B-cell-depleted T cells, or PBMCs; the material itself was cDNA or gDNA.

Original handling: Using reference gene primer amplification, nucleated cell counts were estimated. TCRdb's copy holds only in-frame clones and misses some; the assay was immunoSEQ multiplex PCR. V, J and clone size derive from that table, while D and trimming were established from the DNA sequence. The sample shows about 480,000 clones, 70% to 90% of them seen only once. In germline, CDR1 is MNHNS, CDR2 SASEGT. This CDR3 has 15 amino acids. Trimming removed 0 bases at V and 2 bases at J, with 11 bases between. Seattle cases were enrolled at active infection and followed longitudinally. This chain uses TRBV6-1 with TRBJ2-7; D is possibly TRBD1 (5 bases). Sequencing used peripheral blood. The TCR originated in a woman between 50 and 59 years old with COVID-19, enrolled during active disease. The CDR3, as DNA: TGTGCCAGCAGTGAAGCCCGGGTAGGGGCCTACGAGCAGTACTTC. Residues: CASSEARVGAYEQYF.